These 2 T cell receptor beta chains share one sample of origin, sequenced in a study of OX40 agonist ivuxolimab in advanced cancers. Profiling relied on immunoSEQ multiplex PCR, and the TCRdb table lists in-frame clones only, not all of them. In the table there are tens of thousands of clones, 91% of which are singletons. Specimen: CD4+ or CD8+ T cells sorted from blood, collected in a trial of the OX40 agonist ivuxolimab. The receptors come from an adult with an advanced solid tumor such as melanoma, head and neck, liver or kidney cancer.

V and J are TRBV7-9 and TRBJ2-1; D not resolved. CDR3 size: 11 residues. Germline CDR1 reads SEHNR; CDR2 reads FQNEAQ (reference sequence). Trimming shortened V by 4 bases and J by 12 bases, and 10 bases separated the two germline ends. For the CDR3, the DNA is TGTGCCAGCAGCTCAGACCCCGGGCAGTTCTTC. Protein sequence: CASSSDPGQFF.

This clone was seen once. The V gene is TRBV15, the J gene TRBJ2-5; D may be TRBD1 or TRBD2 (6 bases each). The CDR3 covers 13 residues. V gave up 8 bases and J gave up 2 bases, with 12 bases separating them. The germline V gene has CDR1 LNHNV and CDR2 YYDKDF (reference sequence). CDR3 in DNA: TGTGCCACCCTAATAGGGGGGCAAGAGACCCAGTACTTC. Amino acid sequence: CATLIGGQETQYF.